These T cell receptor beta chains were read from a single sample in a study of post-analysis software for immune sequencing data. TCRdb re-derived calls from the PCR reads in MiXCR, one entry per CDR3 protein. The sample has 600,000 to 700,000 distinct CDR3 sequences, 59% seen once. The sample was blood. The source is a girl aged 2 to 9 with multiple sclerosis. Each CDR3 is given with its conserved first and last residue. The order of the fields is CDR3 length, V gene, CDR3 protein.

15,TRBV4-1,CASSQDTGVENEQYF
17,TRBV4-1,CASSQLALEGNQETQYF
15,TRBV18,CASSPRLAVGDEQFF
16,TRBV10-3,CAISAYGGGGSDEQFF
16,TRBV20-1,CSAPPWGERRKETQYF
15,TRBV27,CASSQGVAYNSPLHF
14,TRBV29-1,CSLGGGGPYNEQFF
16,TRBV4-3,CASSDRDRGLEGELFF
14,TRBV5-1,CASREGGPPNEQFF
13,TRBV29-1,CSVLRTGDEKLFF
16,TRBV27,CASSLGRYLPGNIQYF
16,TRBV15,CATSRDGRGGGDTQYF
14,TRBV15,CATSRIGYRDIQYF
12,TRBV7-2,CASSLARGAQYF
15,TRBV6-5,CASNPQGLSTDTQYF
13,TRBV20-1,CSARWGVRETQYF
17,TRBV6-1,CASSEAGRSSYNSPLHF
16,TRBV21-1,CASSRNHNRGWNEQFF
16,TRBV6-2/TRBV6-3,CASSALDGEVDYGYTF
14,TRBV5-1,CASSLGREAETQYF
13,TRBV7-2,CASSNPGTPGQFF
14,TRBV13,CASSLTGTSYEQYF
14,TRBV19,CASVPGTGRTEAFF
15,TRBV7-2,CASSPSGALFDTQYF
16,TRBV6-5,CASSSPRGATNYGYTF
13,TRBV6-2/TRBV6-3,CASRDPATDTQYF
13,TRBV29-1,CSVATGQNTEAFF
17,TRBV20-1,CSASPLMTGPSEDTQYF
14,TRBV6-5,CASSLQGVRSPLHF
14,TRBV7-8,CASSLRRWADTQYF
17,TRBV4-2,CASSAAPHLRRGDEQFF